The source of this TCR beta chain is a study of control samples from healthy donors and cancer patients. The CDR3 covers 15 residues. V lost 4 bases and J 7 bases, leaving 17 bases between the germline ends. From germline, CDR1 is SNHLY and CDR2 FYNNEI. The protocol was immunoSEQ multiplex PCR, while the TCRdb copy is restricted to in-frame clones and leaves out a portion. The data hold around 84,000 clones, with around 92% observed a single time. This TCR was sampled from a man aged 25 to 40 in good health. J is TRBJ2-4 and V is TRBV2; D gene ambiguous. Sequencing was done on a sample of blood. This chain's CDR3 is CASSGGSPQANIQYF. The CDR3 DNA sequence: TGTGCCAGCAGTGGGGGTTCGCCACAAGCGAACATTCAGTACTTC.